This T cell receptor (beta chain) was sequenced during a study of cytomegalovirus exposure and HLA in healthy donors. This CDR3 comprises 14 residues. CDR1 and CDR2 from the germline V gene are MGHRA and YSYEKL. The V gene lost 8 bases and the J gene lost 0 bases, with 12 bases spanning the gap. Study conclusions and caveats: According to reports, the classifier identified cytomegalovirus status with high specificity and sensitivity. In a later analysis, V- and J-gene trimming of beta chains associated with a DCLRE1C missense variant, replicated independently.

PCR primers comprised 60 Vbeta and 13 Jbeta primers. Per the authors' pipeline: Later, an analysis found 65 million to 85 million unique TCR beta chains, and 8.5 million to 14 million of these were shared. Repertoires were generated with immunoSEQ multiplex PCR, while TCRdb's copy carries only in-frame clones and drops some. V and J calls and clone size are as listed in that table; D and trimming were resolved from the DNA. The top ten hold 1.1% of the sample, which has over 100,000 clones, about four fifths seen once. This clone was seen once. Its antigen remains unknown. Sequencing was done on a sample of PBMCs. This clonotype was obtained from a male donor in good health and CMV-seronegative. The chain couples TRBV4-1 to TRBJ2-3; no clear D. The CDR3 DNA reads as TGCGCCAGCGGGTCGGAGTCTAGCACAGATACGCAGTATTTT. Its translation is CASGSESSTDTQYF.